The TCR beta chain described here comes from a study of cytomegalovirus exposure and HLA in healthy donors. Background on the study: Sequencing of approximately 190 million T cells in an earlier analysis found under 120 million unique TCR beta sequences. Around 78 million unique TCR sequences came from HLA-typed donors in an early release. Findings and caveats of the study: According to a later analysis, most TCR beta chains associated with CMV appeared HLA-restricted. DRB1 showed the most TCR associations and HLA-C the fewest in a later analysis, as rates varied by HLA locus.

This CDR3 is 14 amino acids long. Trimming removed 5 bases at V and 3 bases at J, with 10 bases between. Germline V gene data show CDR1 as SGHTA and CDR2 as FQGTGA. Worth noting for this clone: Its antigen is still unknown.

The PCR used 60 Vbeta and 13 Jbeta primers. Method: immunoSEQ multiplex PCR; TCRdb's copy keeps in-frame clones and lacks some. In the table there are about 160,000 clones, approximately 70% of which are singletons. This sequence joins TRBV7-3 and TRBJ2-2; D ambiguous. The sequenced sample consisted of PBMCs. This TCR was recovered from a man aged 35 to 55 in good health and CMV-seropositive. The CDR3 region is CASSPKVHTGELFF. The CDR3, as DNA: TGTGCCAGCAGCCCTAAAGTCCACACCGGGGAGCTGTTTTTT.